The rows below give T cell receptor beta chains drawn from one sample of a study of CD8+CD57+ T cells in acquired aplastic anemia. TCRdb recomputed calls from the reads with MiXCR, one row per CDR3 protein. Counted here are about 81,000 distinct CDR3 sequences, approximately 46% occurring once; the ten biggest clones make up over 50%. Sequencing used sorted CD4+, CD8+, or CD8+CD57+ T cells (not recorded which) from PBMCs. Every receptor here comes from a human donor in good health, serving as a control. CDR3s include the opening cysteine and the closing phenylalanine or tryptophan. D genes are given only for firm matches. Expanded clones get a size class; other rows say once, few or many, or leave the size out.

DNA | CDR3 | V | D | size | J
TGTGCCAGCAGTTTGGTACTTCTCCCCGTTCTCTCTGGAAACACCATATATTTT | CASSLVLLPVLSGNTIYF | TRBV25-1 | . | . | TRBJ1-3
TGTGCCTGGAGCCAGGGGGTTAGACTCTCTGGAAACACCATATATTTT | CAWSQGVRLSGNTIYF | TRBV30 | TRBD1 | . | TRBJ1-3
TGTGCCAGTAGTCCAACTAGCGCGGCCTACGAGCAGTACTTC | CASSPTSAAYEQYF | TRBV19 | TRBD2 | . | TRBJ2-7
TGTGCCAGCAGCTTAGCGGCTAGCGGGATTTACAATGAGCAGTTCTTC | CASSLAASGIYNEQFF | TRBV13 | TRBD2 | many | TRBJ2-1
TGTGCCACCAGTGATTCCCGGGCTCCAGGGTCCGAGCAGTACTTC | CATSDSRAPGSEQYF | TRBV24-1 | . | once | TRBJ2-7
TGTGCCAGCAGCGCCCACTGGAGTAGCGGGGGCCACGAGCAGTACTTC | CASSAHWSSGGHEQYF | TRBV11-2 | TRBD2 | few | TRBJ2-7
TGTGCCAGCAGTCCGAGGGGACAGGGCTATAATTCACCCCTCCACTTT | CASSPRGQGYNSPLHF | TRBV2 | TRBD1 | . | TRBJ1-6
TGCGCCAGTACCGGGGACGACCCCTACGAGCAGTACTTC | CASTGDDPYEQYF | TRBV5-1 | . | many | TRBJ2-7
TGTGCCAGCAGTTACTCGGGCGGGGAGGGAGGCTACACCTTC | CASSYSGGEGGYTF | TRBV6-5 | . | . | TRBJ1-2
TGCGCCAGCAGCTTGAGCTACGAGCGGGGGCCCAATCCTTACAATGAGCAGTTCTTC | CASSLSYERGPNPYNEQFF | TRBV5-1 | TRBD2 | . | TRBJ2-1
TGTGCCAGCAGTTTCACTAGCGGGGGACAATCCTCCTACGAGCAGTACTTC | CASSFTSGGQSSYEQYF | TRBV27 | TRBD2 | . | TRBJ2-7
TGTGCCAGCAGTCAGCGGGACTCTGTCACAGATACGCAGTATTTT | CASSQRDSVTDTQYF | TRBV25-1 | TRBD2 | many | TRBJ2-3
TGCAGTGCTGCCCGTGAGGACGGGCCCTACGAGCAGTACTTC | CSAAREDGPYEQYF | TRBV20-1 | . | many | TRBJ2-7
TGTGCCAGCAGCGGGGCTAACTACGAGCAGTACTTC | CASSGANYEQYF | TRBV9 | . | . | TRBJ2-7
TGTGCCAGCAGCTCGAGGAAAGATACGTCCTTCTACGAGCAGTACTTC | CASSSRKDTSFYEQYF | TRBV11-2 | . | once | TRBJ2-7
TGCGCCAGCAGTGAGTCGGGCTACGAGCAGTACTTC | CASSESGYEQYF | TRBV10-1 | . | . | TRBJ2-7
TGTGCCAGCAGCCAGGCGTCGCGGCTAGCGACAGATACGCAGTATTTT | CASSQASRLATDTQYF | TRBV3-1 | . | . | TRBJ2-3
TGTGCCAGGTCCGGGGGCGCAGAGGGTTCACCCCTCCACTTT | CARSGGAEGSPLHF | TRBV2 | . | . | TRBJ1-6